This T cell receptor beta chain emerged from a study of post-analysis software for immune sequencing data. Study conclusions and caveats: Multiple sclerosis was associated with a significant reduction in normalized Chao1 diversity relative to controls. Patients showed TRBV5-6, TRBV5-1 and TRBV20-1 among roughly 5 TRBV segments more frequent than in controls. By F measure, samples from a shared preparation batch strongly co-clustered.

Germline V gene sequence: CDR1 SQVTM, CDR2 ANQGSEA. The CDR3 spans 18 residues. J was trimmed by 0 bases and V by 3 bases; bases with no gene match: 10. Unique molecular identifiers were present in the TCR beta cDNA libraries. Via MiXCR, TCRdb re-called the PCR reads, giving one row per CDR3 protein. Of about 680,000 distinct CDR3 sequences listed, roughly three fifths are singletons. With respect to this clonotype: Its antigen is not known.

This TCR was recovered from a girl aged 2 to 10 with multiple sclerosis. V is TRBV29-1 and J is TRBJ2-3, with TRBD2 identical over 12 bases. The specimen was blood. CDR3: CSVERLAGASPSTDTQYF. The CDR3 DNA reads as TGCAGCGTTGAGCGACTAGCGGGGGCGTCCCCAAGCACAGATACGCAGTATTTT.